Described below is a single T cell receptor (beta chain) sequence and its context. The sort gate was single viable CD3+CD4+CD8-CD45RO+ cells for memory CD4+ T cells. Assay used: immunoSEQ multiplex PCR; TCRdb lists only in-frame clones, some missing. The sample holds about 56,000 clones, about 73% seen once. These data belong to a study of memory CD4+ T cells and cytomegalovirus serostatus. The CDR3 has 14 amino acids. Trimming took 5 bases from V and 2 from J; bases not matched to a gene: 5. Germline V gene lookup returns CDR1 SGHVS and CDR2 FQNEAQ. The sequencing sample was made of memory CD4+ T cells from blood. The rearrangement joins TRBV7-8 to TRBJ2-7; 8 nucleotides agree with TRBD1. The TCR comes from an adult in good health and CMV-seropositive. The CDR3 DNA is TGTGCCAGCAGCCCAGGACAGGGCCCCTACGAGCAGTACTTC. It encodes CASSPGQGPYEQYF.